The clone carrying this T cell receptor (beta chain) has more than one count but fewer than ten. The data were taken from a study of T-cell reconstitution after alpha-beta-depleted transplantation in children. Unique molecular identifiers were used in preparing the TCRbeta library. TCRdb recomputed calls from the PCR reads with MiXCR, one row per CDR3 protein. The table records about 610,000 distinct CDR3 sequences, about 11% of them present only once. Germline V gene data show CDR1 as SGHTA and CDR2 as FQGNSA. CDR3 length: 15 amino acids. V trimming: 5 bases; J trimming: 7 bases; junction bases outside the gene matches: 11.

The chain links TRBV7-2 to TRBJ2-1, with TRBD2 matching 7 bases. The TCR comes from a human donor who donated a stem cell graft to a child with acute myeloid leukemia. Material: PBMCs from the stem cell graft donor, obtained from the stem cell graft. The CDR3 DNA is TGTGCCAGCAGCCCATCTAGCGGAGTTGGGAATGAGCAGTTCTTC. It codes for CASSPSSGVGNEQFF.